This entry lists 13 T cell receptor beta chains sequenced from one sample in a study of cytomegalovirus exposure and HLA in healthy donors. The PCR was carried out with 60 Vbeta primers and 13 Jbeta primers. TCRdb keeps only in-frame clones here, not all; method: immunoSEQ multiplex PCR. The sample lists 150,000 to 200,000 clones, 77% seen once, with 1.5% to 2% in the top ten. The material sequenced was PBMCs. The receptor set was obtained from a woman aged 30 to 39 in good health and CMV-seronegative.

This chain connects TRBV6-5 to TRBJ2-5, with TRBD1 matching over 8 bases. The CDR3 runs to 14 residues. V was clipped by 4 bases and J by 4 bases; unmatched bases: 5. The germline V gene has CDR1 MNHEY and CDR2 SVGAGI. CDR3 coding DNA: TGTGCCAGCAGTTCCTCGACAGGGGTAGAGACCCAGTACTTC. Translating it yields CASSSSTGVETQYF.

This chain links TRBV11-2 with TRBJ2-7; maybe TRBD1 (6 bases). Trimming removed 6 bases at V and 7 bases at J, with 22 bases between. This CDR3 is 15 amino acids long. The germline gives CDR1 SGHAT, CDR2 FQNNGV. The CDR3 DNA reads TGTGCCAGCAGATTAACAGGGACCCAAATCCAAGAGCAGTACTTC. This gives the protein CASRLTGTQIQEQYF.

The gene calls are TRBV10-3 and TRBJ2-5; D is undetermined. The V and J ends lost 2 bases and 2 bases respectively, with 9 bases between them. The germline gives CDR1 ENHRY, CDR2 SYGVKD. This CDR3 has 14 residues. CDR3 nucleotides: TGTGCCATCAGTGAGAACACAGAACAAGAGACCCAGTACTTC. Its protein is CAISENTEQETQYF.

This chain joins TRBV5-1 and TRBJ2-5; 13 nucleotides line up with TRBD2. CDR1 and CDR2 (germline): SGHRS, YFSETQ. V gave up 0 bases and J gave up 1 base; unmatched junction bases: 3. This CDR3 is 17 amino acids long. The CDR3 region is CASSLGTSGGTQETQYF. CDR3 in DNA: TGCGCCAGCAGCTTGGGGACTAGCGGGGGTACCCAAGAGACCCAGTACTTC.

The chain employs TRBV7-9 and TRBJ1-1; the D gene is possibly TRBD1 (5 bases). V dropped 9 bases and J dropped 1 base, with 15 bases sitting between them. The CDR3 totals 14 residues. The germline CDR1 and CDR2 sequences are SEHNR and FQNEAQ (reference sequence). The CDR3, as DNA: TGTGCCAGTACAGAATCTGGGGCGAACACTGAAGCTTTCTTT. Protein product: CASTESGANTEAFF. Looking up the rest from reference TRBV7-9 and TRBJ1-1 gives the full variable domain: DTGVSQNPRHKITKRGQNVTFRCDPISEHNRLYWYRQTLGQGPEFLTYFQNEAQLEKSRLLSDRFSAERPKGSFSTLEIQRTEQGDSAMYLCASTESGANTEAFFGQGTRLTVV.

A single count supports this clone. J is TRBJ1-1 and V is TRBV7-3; TRBD1 might be the D (6 bases). CDR1 and CDR2 (germline): SGHTA, FQGTGA. V was trimmed by 5 bases and J by 6 bases, leaving 19 bases between them. The CDR3 spans 15 residues. The CDR3 loop reads CASSRTPGGLAEAFF. In DNA, the CDR3 is TGTGCCAGCAGCCGAACTCCCGGGGGGCTGGCTGAAGCTTTCTTT.

The rearrangement links TRBV19 to TRBJ2-3; perhaps TRBD1 as D (6 bases). Per germline, CDR1 LNHDA and CDR2 SQIVND (reference sequence). V dropped 5 bases and J dropped 10 bases, with 16 bases sitting between them. The CDR3 is 13 amino acids. Written as DNA, the CDR3 is TGTGCCAGTAGTCCATCTAGGGCAGGGGCGCAGTATTTT. This gives the protein CASSPSRAGAQYF. The full variable domain, its missing parts supplied by reference TRBV19 and TRBJ2-3, is DGGITQSPKYLFRKEGQNVTLSCEQNLNHDAMYWYRQDPGQGLRLIYYSQIVNDFQKGDIAEGYSVSREKKESFPLTVTSAQKNPTAFYLCASSPSRAGAQYFGPGTRLTVL.

The CDR3: CASSQIPTGGELFF. The CDR3 nucleotides are TGTGCCAGTAGCCAGATACCGACAGGCGGGGAGCTGTTTTTT. The rearrangement links TRBV19 to TRBJ2-2, with TRBD1 as a possible D gene (6 bases). This CDR3 contains 14 residues. CDR1 is LNHDA, CDR2 SQIVND, per germline (reference sequence). Trimming shortened V by 6 bases and J by 7 bases, and 15 bases separated the two germline ends.

The V and J genes are TRBV15 and TRBJ2-2, with no clear D. V was shortened by 1 base and J by 5 bases, with 11 bases between the two germline ends. The V gene's germline CDR1 is LNHNV and CDR2 YYDKDF (reference sequence). The CDR3 loop spans 15 amino acids. The CDR3: CATSRGRIPTGELFF. CDR3 sequence (DNA): TGTGCCACCAGCAGAGGGAGAATCCCTACCGGGGAGCTGTTTTTT. Combining the CDR3 with reference TRBV15 and TRBJ2-2 gives the whole variable domain DAMVIQNPRYQVTQFGKPVTLSCSQTLNHNVMYWYQQKSSQAPKLLFHYYDKDFNNEADTPDNFQSRRPNTSFCFLDIRSPGLGDTAMYLCATSRGRIPTGELFFGEGSRLTVL.

The chain employs TRBV20-1 and TRBJ2-7; D may be TRBD2 (5 bases). The CDR3 is made up of 11 amino acids. The germline V gene has CDR1 DFQATT and CDR2 SNEGSKA (reference sequence). Trimming pared 3 bases from V and 5 bases from J, leaving 8 bases between. This CDR3 reads CSARYGDEQYF. DNA of the CDR3: TGCAGTGCTAGGTACGGGGACGAGCAGTACTTC.

The chain is built from TRBV5-1 and TRBJ2-1, with a tentative D call TRBD1 (5 bases). Germline lookup yields CDR1 SGHRS and CDR2 YFSETQ. This CDR3 region has 14 residues. V was clipped by 2 bases and J by 5 bases, with 11 bases between them. CDR3 amino acids: CASSLMTENNEQFF. The CDR3 DNA reads as TGCGCCAGCAGCTTAATGACAGAAAACAATGAGCAGTTCTTC.

This clone was counted only a few times. The rearrangement uses TRBV12-2 and TRBJ2-1; the D segment call TRBD2 is taken from the table without a DNA check. TRBV12-2 is an annotated pseudogene. This CDR3 spans 19 amino acids. CDR3 in amino acids: CASRLGPRNPGLAGGRQFF. The DNA for the CDR3 is TGTGCAAGTCGCTTAGGACCTCGTAATCCGGGACTAGCGGGGGGGCGGCAGTTCTTC.

The J gene is TRBJ2-1, the V gene TRBV6-4; 9 nucleotides match TRBD2. In germline, CDR1 is MRHNA, CDR2 SNTAGT. The CDR3 covers 17 residues. Unmatched junction bases numbered 16, after V lost 4 bases and J lost 9 bases. The CDR3 loop reads CASSAHIAGDGFGEQFF. For the CDR3, the DNA is TGTGCCAGCAGTGCCCACATAGCGGGAGATGGTTTCGGTGAGCAGTTCTTC.